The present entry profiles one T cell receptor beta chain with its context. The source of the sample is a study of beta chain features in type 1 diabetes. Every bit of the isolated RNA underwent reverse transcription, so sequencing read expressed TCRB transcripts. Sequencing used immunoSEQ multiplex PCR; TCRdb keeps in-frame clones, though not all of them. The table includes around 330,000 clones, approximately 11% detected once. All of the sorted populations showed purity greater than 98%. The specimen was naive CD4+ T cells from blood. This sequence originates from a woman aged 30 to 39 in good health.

The CDR3 here is CASSLSGQGRDEQYF. In DNA, the CDR3 is TGTGCCAGCAGTTTGTCCGGACAGGGCCGCGACGAGCAGTACTTC. This chain uses TRBV28 with TRBJ2-7, with 8 nucleotides matching TRBD1. V lost 3 bases and J lost 5; bases outside the gene matches: 9. The CDR3 covers 15 residues. CDR1 MDHEN and CDR2 SYDVKM come from the germline V gene.